This T cell receptor (beta chain) originates from a study of graft-versus-host responses after intestinal transplantation. TCRdb keeps only in-frame clones here, not all; method: immunoSEQ multiplex PCR. The sample holds about 51,000 clones, about 89% seen once. This clone was seen only once. The antigen is unknown. Trimming cost V 0 bases and J 0 bases, with 11 bases left between them. The CDR3 is 16 residues long. CDR1 and CDR2 from the germline V gene are SGHRS and YFSETQ. Sample: unstimulated CD4+ T cells sorted from spleen or lymph node cells, taken before transplant. The chain is built from TRBV5-1 and TRBJ2-3, with D perhaps matching TRBD1 (7 bases). The TCR was taken from a human donor who was the organ donor for an intestinal transplant. CDR3 amino acids: CASSLGAGGSTDTQYF. CDR3 DNA sequence: TGCGCCAGCAGCTTGGGGGCAGGGGGGAGCACAGATACGCAGTATTTT. Supplemented by reference TRBV5-1 and TRBJ2-3, the full variable domain reads KAGVTQTPRYLIKTRGQQVTLSCSPISGHRSVSWYQQTPGQGLQFLFEYFSETQRNKGNFPGRFSGRQFSNSRSEMNVSTLELGDSALYLCASSLGAGGSTDTQYFGPGTRLTVL.